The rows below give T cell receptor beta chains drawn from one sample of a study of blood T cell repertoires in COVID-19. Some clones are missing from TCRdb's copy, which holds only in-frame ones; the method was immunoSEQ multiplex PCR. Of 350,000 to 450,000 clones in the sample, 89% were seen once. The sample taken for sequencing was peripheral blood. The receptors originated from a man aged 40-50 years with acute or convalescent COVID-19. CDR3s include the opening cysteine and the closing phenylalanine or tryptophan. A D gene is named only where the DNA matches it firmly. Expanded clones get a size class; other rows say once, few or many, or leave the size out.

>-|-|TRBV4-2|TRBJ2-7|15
TGTGCCAGCAGCCAGGCAACGGGGGGCATTTACGAGCAGTACTTC
CASSQATGGIYEQYF
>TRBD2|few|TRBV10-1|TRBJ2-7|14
TGCGCCAGCAGTGATTCGGGGAGGGGCCACGAGCAGTACTTC
CASSDSGRGHEQYF
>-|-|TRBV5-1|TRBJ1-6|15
TGCGCCAGCAGCTTGGCTGGGGGGAGGGGACCACCCCTCCACTTT
CASSLAGGRGPPLHF
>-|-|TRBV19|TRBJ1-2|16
TGTGCCAGTAGTATAGTTTCTGGCCCAGAAAACTATGGCTACACCTTC
CASSIVSGPENYGYTF
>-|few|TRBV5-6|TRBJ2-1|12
TGTGCCAGCAGCTTTGATCGCGACAGGCAGTTCTTC
CASSFDRDRQFF
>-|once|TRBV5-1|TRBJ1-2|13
TGCGCCAGCAGCTTGGACGAGGGGGTCGGCTACACCTTC
CASSLDEGVGYTF
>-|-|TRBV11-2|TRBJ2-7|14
TGTGCCAGCAGCCCACCTTTTAGGAGCTACGAGCAGTACTTC
CASSPPFRSYEQYF
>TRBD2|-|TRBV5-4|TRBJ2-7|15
TGTGCCAGCAGCTGGACTAGCGGAAGCTCCTACGAGCAGTACTTC
CASSWTSGSSYEQYF
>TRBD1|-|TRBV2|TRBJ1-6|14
TGTGCCAGCACCGGACAGGGAGATGGCTCACCCCTCCACTTT
CASTGQGDGSPLHF
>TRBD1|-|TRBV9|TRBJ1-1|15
TGTGCCAGCAGCTTTACAGGGGGCCAGAACACTGAAGCTTTCTTT
CASSFTGGQNTEAFF
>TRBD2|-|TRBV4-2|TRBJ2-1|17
TGTGCCAGCAGCCACTTACGGCCTAGCGGGAGTTACAATGAGCAGTTCTTC
CASSHLRPSGSYNEQFF
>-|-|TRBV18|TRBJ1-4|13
TGTGCCAGCTCACTGAGGCCAAATGAAAAACTGTTTTTT
CASSLRPNEKLFF
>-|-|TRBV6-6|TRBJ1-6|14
TGTGCCAGCACCGCGGACAGCTATAATTCACCCCTCCACTTT
CASTADSYNSPLHF
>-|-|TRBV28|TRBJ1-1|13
TGTGCCAGCAGCCCAGATGGGAACACTGAAGCTTTCTTT
CASSPDGNTEAFF
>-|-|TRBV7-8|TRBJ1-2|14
TGTGCCAGCAGCTTAAGGCTGGGGGCTGGCGGCTACACCTTC
CASSLRLGAGGYTF
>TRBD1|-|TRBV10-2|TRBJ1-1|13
TGCGCCAGCAGTGCAGGGGGCGTTACTGAAGCTTTCTTT
CASSAGGVTEAFF
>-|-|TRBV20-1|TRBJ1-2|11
TGCAGTGCTAGAGTGTTAGTGAGCTACACCTTC
CSARVLVSYTF
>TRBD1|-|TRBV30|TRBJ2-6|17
TGTGCCTGGAGTTGGGACAGGGGAACCACTGGGGCCAACGTCCTGACTTTC
CAWSWDRGTTGANVLTF
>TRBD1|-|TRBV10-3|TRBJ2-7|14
TGTGCCATCAGGGCCGGGACAGGGGACCACGAGCAGTACTTC
CAIRAGTGDHEQYF
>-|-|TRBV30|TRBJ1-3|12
TGTGCCTCTAGGAGCTCTGGAAACACCATATATTTT
CASRSSGNTIYF